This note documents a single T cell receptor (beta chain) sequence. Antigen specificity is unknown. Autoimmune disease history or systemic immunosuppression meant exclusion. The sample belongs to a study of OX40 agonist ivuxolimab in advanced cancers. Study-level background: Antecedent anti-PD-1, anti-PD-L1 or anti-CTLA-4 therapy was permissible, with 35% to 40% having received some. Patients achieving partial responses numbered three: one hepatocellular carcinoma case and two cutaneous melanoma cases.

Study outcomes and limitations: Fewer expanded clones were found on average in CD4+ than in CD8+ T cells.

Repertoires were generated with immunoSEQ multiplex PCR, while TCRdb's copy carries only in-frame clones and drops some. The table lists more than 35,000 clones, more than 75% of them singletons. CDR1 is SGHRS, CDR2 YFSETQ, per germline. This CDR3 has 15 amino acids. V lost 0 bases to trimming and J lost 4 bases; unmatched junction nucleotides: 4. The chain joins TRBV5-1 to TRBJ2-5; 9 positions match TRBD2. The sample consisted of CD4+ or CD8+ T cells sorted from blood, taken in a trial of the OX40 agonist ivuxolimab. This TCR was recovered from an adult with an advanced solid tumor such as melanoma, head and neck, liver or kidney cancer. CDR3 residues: CASSLARGGRETQYF. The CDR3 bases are TGCGCCAGCAGCTTGGCGCGGGGGGGCCGAGAGACCCAGTACTTC. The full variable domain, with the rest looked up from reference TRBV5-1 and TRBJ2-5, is KAGVTQTPRYLIKTRGQQVTLSCSPISGHRSVSWYQQTPGQGLQFLFEYFSETQRNKGNFPGRFSGRQFSNSRSEMNVSTLELGDSALYLCASSLARGGRETQYFGPGTRLLVL.